This T cell receptor beta chain was found in a study of radiotherapy plus CTLA-4 blockade in lung cancer. Study-wide points: Together with interferon-beta, which increased in serum after radiation, early dynamic changes in blood T cell clones were reportedly the best predictors of response.

Clones were read by immunoSEQ multiplex PCR, and TCRdb kept only the in-frame ones, dropping some. The data contain a few thousand clones, about four fifths of them singletons. On this clone: No antigen is known for it. Germline and junction disagree at one end, which may indicate a read error.

This CDR3 is built from 15 residues. Germline V gene data show CDR1 as SGHDT and CDR2 as YYEEEE. The chain is built from TRBV5-6 and TRBJ2-7; D perhaps matches TRBD1 (7 bases). This sequence was found in a human donor with non-small cell lung cancer that progressed on radiotherapy plus ipilimumab. Sequenced here: tumor tissue, sampled from a patient treated with radiotherapy plus ipilimumab. The CDR3 spells CASNLARRGPYEQYF. The CDR3 DNA is TGTGCCAGCAACTTGGCCCGGAGGGGGCCCTACGAGCAGTACTTC.